These 20 T cell receptor beta chains were sequenced from one sample in a study of CD8+ T cells in alopecia areata (dated by TCRdb to 2017 to 2018). The meaning of the sample's time point label: baseline before oral tofacitinib. The library was produced with the immunoSEQ multiplex PCR assay. RNA was extracted from all samples and reverse transcribed into cDNA as template for TCR sequencing. The clones in this table, taken by TCRdb from immuneACCESS, are in-frame only. Not every clone is retained; where verified, under half of the shortfall comes from an unresolved V gene, and the cause of the rest is unknown. The sample records over 200,000 clones, 50% to 60% of which are singletons. Under 0.5% of the sample goes to the ten largest clones. The input for sequencing was CD4+ T cells sorted from blood, taken at week 0. These receptors originate from a human donor with alopecia areata.

The chain joins TRBV5-1 to TRBJ1-1; D not resolved. CDR3 length: 14 amino acids. V lost 4 bases to trimming and J lost 2 bases, with 12 bases between them. Germline CDR1 is SGHRS and CDR2 is YFSETQ. The CDR3 coding sequence is TGCGCCAGCAGCAGAATAGAGACTAACACTGAAGCTTTCTTT. The encoded protein is CASSRIETNTEAFF.

The chain couples TRBV11-2 to TRBJ1-2, with 7 positions matching TRBD1. The CDR3 is 13 amino acids. With V trimmed by 5 bases and J by 4 bases, 4 bases remained unmatched. The germline V gene encodes CDR1 SGHAT and CDR2 FQNNGV. The CDR3 spells CASSPGTAYGYTF. The CDR3 DNA reads as TGTGCCAGCAGCCCCGGGACAGCCTATGGCTACACCTTC.

The chain links TRBV4-1 to TRBJ2-5; 15 nucleotides match TRBD2. CDR1 and CDR2 (germline): MGHRA, YSYEKL. The CDR3 has 19 amino acids. With 4 bases clipped from V and 1 base from J, the junction kept 10 bases outside the gene matches. Here the CDR3 reads CASSRHGGLAGGGQETQYF. CDR3 nucleotide sequence: TGCGCCAGCAGCCGTCACGGGGGACTAGCGGGAGGAGGCCAAGAGACCCAGTACTTC.

The chain couples TRBV30 to TRBJ1-2, with unresolved D. CDR3 length equals 14 residues. The ends were cut back, 3 bases at V and 2 bases at J, with 13 bases in the middle. Germline values: CDR1 GTSNPN, CDR2 SVGIG (reference sequence). CDR3 coding DNA: TGTGCCTGGAGAGGGTTAGGAGGGAACTATGGCTACACCTTC. It yields the protein CAWRGLGGNYGYTF. The full variable domain, completed using reference TRBV30 and TRBJ1-2, is SQTIHQWPATLVQPVGSPLSLECTVEGTSNPNLYWYRQAAGRGLQLLFYSVGIGQISSEVPQNLSASRPQDRQFILSSKKLLLSDSGFYLCAWRGLGGNYGYTFGSGTRLTVV.

This clone was detected only a few times. This rearrangement joins TRBV30 to TRBJ1-1, with D maybe TRBD1 (5 bases). From germline, CDR1 is GTSNPN and CDR2 SVGIG (reference sequence). V was trimmed by 4 bases and J by 1 base, leaving 13 bases between them. CDR3 length: 14 amino acids. For the CDR3, the DNA is TGTGCCTGGAACCTACTAGGGACGAACACTGAAGCTTTCTTT. It encodes CAWNLLGTNTEAFF.

This chain joins TRBV29-1 and TRBJ1-2; D not resolved. The germline V and J ends were trimmed by 0 bases and 10 bases, with 0 bases remaining between them. Germline CDR1 is SQVTM and CDR2 is ANQGSEA. The CDR3 contains 8 residues. CDR3 residues: CSVEDYTF. In DNA, the CDR3 is TGCAGCGTTGAAGACTACACCTTC.

V gene TRBV6-6 combines with J gene TRBJ2-5, with TRBD1 as a possible D gene (5 bases). V was pared by 5 bases and J by 1 base, with 11 bases between. The germline gives CDR1 MNHNY, CDR2 SVGAGI (reference sequence). CDR3 length equals 14 residues. The CDR3 sequence: CASSRSGSQETQYF. The CDR3 DNA follows: TGTGCCAGCAGTCGATCAGGGTCCCAAGAGACCCAGTACTTC.

The CDR3 nucleotides are TGTGCCAGCAGCTTAGCGCGCTGGCTTACCGGGGAGCTGTTTTTT. Its protein is CASSLARWLTGELFF. V usage is TRBV7-2 and J usage is TRBJ2-2, with D unclear. In germline, CDR1 is SGHTA, CDR2 FQGNSA. The CDR3 loop spans 15 amino acids. V shed 0 bases and J shed 5 bases, with 10 bases lying between them.

This clone was detected only once. The CDR3 nucleotides are TGCAGCGTTGGGTACGGGGCGGGTGCTGAGCAGTACTTC. It is translated as CSVGYGAGAEQYF. The chain carries TRBV29-1 and TRBJ2-7; D tentatively fits TRBD1 or TRBD2 (5 bases each). This CDR3 has 13 residues. The germline V and J ends were trimmed by 4 bases and 7 bases, with 17 bases remaining between them. Germline V gene sequence: CDR1 SQVTM, CDR2 ANQGSEA.

The chain joins TRBV30 to TRBJ1-1; D is undetermined. V gave up 3 bases and J gave up 0 bases, with 8 bases separating them. From germline, CDR1 is GTSNPN and CDR2 SVGIG (reference sequence). The CDR3 totals 13 residues. In nucleotides, the CDR3 is TGTGCCTGGAGCCAGCCTTTGAACACTGAAGCTTTCTTT. It codes for CAWSQPLNTEAFF. The entire variable domain, with the rest obtained from reference TRBV30 and TRBJ1-1, is as follows: SQTIHQWPATLVQPVGSPLSLECTVEGTSNPNLYWYRQAAGRGLQLLFYSVGIGQISSEVPQNLSASRPQDRQFILSSKKLLLSDSGFYLCAWSQPLNTEAFFGQGTRLTVV.

This clone was seen once. The chain recombines TRBV18 with TRBJ1-1; D call uncertain. V lost 2 bases, J lost 4 bases, and 11 bases lay in between. The CDR3 spans 14 residues. CDR1 and CDR2 (germline): KGHSH, LQKENI. CDR3 in amino acids: CASSPRVDGTEAFF. The CDR3 DNA is TGTGCCAGCTCACCAAGGGTGGATGGCACTGAAGCTTTCTTT.

This clone was seen more than once but under ten times. The V call is TRBV23-1, the J call TRBJ1-5; D might be TRBD1 (6 bases). TRBV23-1 is filed as an ORF, its function uncertain. The ends were cut back, 3 bases at V and 4 bases at J, with 16 bases in the middle. The CDR3 has 16 residues. The CDR3 is CASSHFETGTNQPQHF. The DNA for the CDR3 is TGCGCCAGCAGTCATTTTGAGACAGGAACAAATCAGCCCCAGCATTTT.

The chain carries TRBV30 and TRBJ2-7; TRBD1 is a possible D gene (6 bases). The CDR3 is made up of 12 amino acids. Per the germline V gene, CDR1 is GTSNPN and CDR2 is SVGIG (reference sequence). V was clipped by 0 bases and J by 13 bases, with 16 bases between them. CDR3 DNA sequence: TGTGCCTGGAGTGTAGGGACACCACTCGTCTACTTC. Translation: CAWSVGTPLVYF.

This chain connects TRBV9 to TRBJ2-7; TRBD2 might be the D (6 bases). The CDR3 runs to 16 residues. Trimming pared 0 bases from V and 2 bases from J, leaving 15 bases between. CDR1 and CDR2 (germline): SGDLS, YYNGEE. CDR3 coding DNA: TGTGCCAGCAGCGTAGGGGAAGCGGGTACCCCCTACGAGCAGTACTTC. Protein product: CASSVGEAGTPYEQYF.

V gene TRBV6-5 combines with J gene TRBJ1-2; D possibly corresponds to TRBD1 (5 bases). The CDR3 has 12 amino acids. From germline, CDR1 is MNHEY and CDR2 SVGAGI. With 6 bases removed from V and 10 bases from J, the gap between germline ends came to 15 bases. This chain's CDR3 is CASRKDVGDYTF. The CDR3 DNA reads TGTGCCAGCAGGAAAGATGTAGGGGACTACACCTTC.

The chain couples TRBV5-4 to TRBJ2-5; D may be TRBD1 or TRBD2 (6 bases each). Germline V lookup: CDR1 SGHNT, CDR2 YYREEE (reference sequence). V was trimmed by 0 bases and J by 5 bases, leaving 17 bases between them. This CDR3 has 16 residues. CDR3 sequence: CASSLDGGRPWETQYF. In DNA, the CDR3 is TGTGCCAGCAGCTTGGATGGGGGGCGGCCTTGGGAGACCCAGTACTTC.

This clone has only a few counts. The V and J genes are TRBV9 and TRBJ2-3; D possibly corresponds to TRBD1 (5 bases). Trimming stripped 1 base from V and 0 bases from J, with 12 bases between. Germline lookup yields CDR1 SGDLS and CDR2 YYNGEE. The CDR3 consists of 16 residues. The CDR3 DNA sequence: TGTGCCAGCAGCGTAAGGGGCCCCGCTAGCACAGATACGCAGTATTTT. Translation gives CASSVRGPASTDTQYF.

The J gene is TRBJ1-1, the V gene TRBV6-5, with 7 bases matching TRBD1. Germline CDR1 MNHEY, CDR2 SVGAGI. The trim removed 10 bases at V and 1 base at J, leaving 6 bases unmatched. CDR3 length: 13 amino acids. CDR3 in DNA: TGTGCCATAAGACAGGGTGAGAACACTGAAGCTTTCTTT. Translating gives CAIRQGENTEAFF.

This clone was seen more than once but under ten times. This CDR3 is also generated by other DNA sequences in the sample. DNA for the CDR3: TGTGCCAGCAGACGCGGACAGGGTTCCTATGGCTACACCTTC. Its protein is CASRRGQGSYGYTF. The V call is TRBV6-5, the J call TRBJ1-2; 8 positions agree with TRBD1. Germline CDR1 reads MNHEY; CDR2 reads SVGAGI. The CDR3 length is 14 residues. J lost 4 bases, V lost 6 bases, and 7 bases had no gene match.

CDR3 in DNA: TGTGCCAGCAGTGAAGCGATCGGGGATCAATATGGCTACACCTTC. Translated: CASSEAIGDQYGYTF. The V call is TRBV6-1, the J call TRBJ1-2; no definite D call. The CDR3 runs 15 residues. Germline loops: CDR1 MNHNS, CDR2 SASEGT. V was cut by 0 bases and J by 5 bases, with 13 bases left in between.